A single sample gave rise to the 14 T cell receptor beta chains below, sequenced in a study of immune cell composition in non-small cell lung cancer. The repertoire was sequenced with immunoSEQ multiplex PCR; TCRdb's copy has only in-frame clones and lacks some. The data hold approximately 3,000 clones, with 60% to 85% observed a single time. Sequences were obtained from lung tumor tissue. Source of these receptors: a human donor with non-small cell lung cancer.

The CDR3 DNA reads TGTGCCAGCAGCTACGACAGGGGGAATCCCTATGGCTACACCTTC. Its protein product is CASSYDRGNPYGYTF. This chain joins TRBV7-9 and TRBJ1-2, with 9 bases identical to TRBD1. V dropped 4 bases and J dropped 4; count of bases not matched to a gene: 7. The V gene's germline CDR1 is SEHNR and CDR2 FQNEAQ (reference sequence). The CDR3 runs 15 residues.

The rearrangement links TRBV7-9 to TRBJ2-2; perhaps TRBD2 as D (6 bases). The CDR3 runs to 14 residues. Germline loops: CDR1 SEHNR, CDR2 FQNEAQ (reference sequence). V was trimmed by 5 bases and J by 6 bases, leaving 13 bases between them. The CDR3: CASSLPRDSGELFF. The CDR3 DNA sequence: TGTGCCAGCAGCCTCCCACGGGACTCCGGGGAGCTGTTTTTT.

The chain joins TRBV19 to TRBJ1-3, with 9 bases aligning to TRBD1. Germline V CDR1 and CDR2: LNHDA, SQIVND (reference sequence). The CDR3 is 16 residues long. Trimming at V came to 5 bases and at J to 0 bases, leaving 5 bases not matched to a gene. CDR3 protein: CASSSGTGFSGNTIYF. CDR3 nucleotides: TGTGCCAGTAGTTCCGGGACAGGGTTCTCTGGAAACACCATATATTTT.

This clone has only one observation. The chain couples TRBV30 to TRBJ2-5; 10 nucleotides match TRBD1. In germline, CDR1 is GTSNPN, CDR2 SVGIG (reference sequence). Trimming took 8 bases from V and 1 from J; bases not matched to a gene: 10. This CDR3 has 15 amino acids. The CDR3 sequence: CAGTRDRGVQETQYF. The CDR3, as DNA: TGTGCCGGGACCCGGGACAGGGGTGTCCAAGAGACCCAGTACTTC.

V and J are TRBV6-1 and TRBJ2-4, with D possibly being TRBD1 (6 bases). Germline CDR1 is MNHNS and CDR2 is SASEGT. This CDR3 spans 13 amino acids. The V gene lost 8 bases and the J gene lost 8 bases, with 16 bases spanning the gap. The CDR3 DNA reads as TGTGCCAGCGCTAGTCCCACAGGGTACATTCAGTACTTC. It codes for CASASPTGYIQYF.

V usage is TRBV19 and J usage is TRBJ2-7; 7 nucleotides line up with TRBD2. The CDR3 runs to 14 residues. The V and J ends lost 8 bases and 6 bases, in that order; junction bases with no gene match: 13. Germline V gene sequence: CDR1 LNHDA, CDR2 SQIVND (reference sequence). In nucleotides, the CDR3 is TGTGCCAGTCCCCCAAGCGGGGACCCCCGCGAGCAGTACTTC. It encodes CASPPSGDPREQYF.

The chain has TRBV7-9 and TRBJ2-7; the match to TRBD1 covers 10 bases. Germline-derived CDR1 and CDR2 are SEHNR and FQNEAQ (reference sequence). CDR3 length: 16 amino acids. J gave up 4 bases and V 3 bases, and 9 bases lay outside the gene matches. The CDR3 spells CASSLGVSGQGYEQYF. The CDR3 nucleotides read TGTGCCAGCAGCTTGGGGGTGTCGGGACAGGGGTACGAGCAGTACTTC.

The chain employs TRBV27 and TRBJ1-2; D is unclear. The CDR3 is 14 residues long. V was cut by 1 base and J by 4 bases, with 10 bases left in between. The germline V gene has CDR1 MNHEY and CDR2 SMNVEV (reference sequence). CDR3 nucleotides: TGTGCCAGCAGTTTATATCCAGATGTCTATGGCTACACCTTC. Its protein is CASSLYPDVYGYTF.

J is TRBJ1-4 and V is TRBV5-1; 8 positions match TRBD1. Germline V gene data show CDR1 as SGHRS and CDR2 as YFSETQ. V shed 0 bases and J 8 bases; nucleotides not matched to a gene: 12. The length of the CDR3 is 17 residues. The CDR3 reads CASSLELRGTGDEKLFF. CDR3 sequence (DNA): TGCGCCAGCAGCTTGGAGCTTAGAGGGACAGGAGACGAAAAACTGTTTTTT. The variable domain in full, with the rest retrieved from reference TRBV5-1 and TRBJ1-4, is KAGVTQTPRYLIKTRGQQVTLSCSPISGHRSVSWYQQTPGQGLQFLFEYFSETQRNKGNFPGRFSGRQFSNSRSEMNVSTLELGDSALYLCASSLELRGTGDEKLFFGSGTQLSVL.

The chain links TRBV2 to TRBJ1-5; D possibly corresponds to TRBD1 (6 bases). The V gene lost 6 bases and the J gene lost 6 bases, with 12 bases spanning the gap. The CDR3 contains 13 residues. CDR1 and CDR2 (germline): SNHLY, FYNNEI. Here the CDR3 reads CASSGGPGQPQHF. The CDR3 coding sequence is TGTGCCAGCAGCGGGGGGCCGGGTCAGCCCCAGCATTTT.

The chain has TRBV18 and TRBJ1-5, with 10 positions matching TRBD1. Unmatched junction bases numbered 5, after V lost 5 bases and J lost 4 bases. In germline, CDR1 is KGHSH, CDR2 LQKENI. This CDR3 comprises 15 residues. CDR3 sequence: CASSKGQGYNQPQHF. The CDR3 region has the DNA TGTGCCAGCTCAAAGGGACAGGGGTATAATCAGCCCCAGCATTTT.

The CDR3 DNA is TGTGCCAGCAGTGGGACAGGGCTGAACACTGAAGCTTTCTTT. Translated: CASSGTGLNTEAFF. The V and J genes are TRBV2 and TRBJ1-1; 8 bases match TRBD1. Per germline, CDR1 SNHLY and CDR2 FYNNEI. V lost 4 bases and J lost 0; bases outside the gene matches: 1. The CDR3 spans 14 residues.

The V and J genes are TRBV7-7 and TRBJ2-5; 7 nucleotides align to TRBD2. Per germline, CDR1 SSHAT and CDR2 FNYEAQ (reference sequence). There are 14 residues in the CDR3. V dropped 5 bases and J dropped 4; count of bases not matched to a gene: 7. CDR3: CASSPGGSPETQYF. In DNA form, the CDR3 reads TGTGCCAGCAGCCCGGGGGGTTCTCCAGAGACCCAGTACTTC.

The chain employs TRBV5-1 and TRBJ2-3, with 8 nucleotides matching TRBD2. Germline trimming cut 0 bases from V and 0 bases from J; bases unmatched to any gene: 9. Germline lookup yields CDR1 SGHRS and CDR2 YFSETQ. This CDR3 comprises 18 residues. The DNA for the CDR3 is TGCGCCAGCAGCTTGGGAATAGGACTAGCACTTAGCACAGATACGCAGTATTTT. The encoded protein is CASSLGIGLALSTDTQYF. The full variable domain, with the rest looked up from reference TRBV5-1 and TRBJ2-3, is KAGVTQTPRYLIKTRGQQVTLSCSPISGHRSVSWYQQTPGQGLQFLFEYFSETQRNKGNFPGRFSGRQFSNSRSEMNVSTLELGDSALYLCASSLGIGLALSTDTQYFGPGTRLTVL.